This T cell receptor beta chain was retrieved from a study of T-cell memory formation after mild COVID-19. Study-wide points: Clones that contracted from day 15 to 85 had balanced CD4/CD8; later expanders were CD4+ biased.

Constant-segment primers were used for 5'RACE, and the resulting TCR alpha and TCR beta cDNA libraries carried sample barcodes and UMIs. From the 5' RACE reads, TCRdb called clonotypes with MiXCR, one entry per CDR3 protein. The sample has a few hundred thousand distinct CDR3 sequences; roughly 15% are singletons. In regard to this clonotype: Its antigen remains unidentified.

CDR3 length: 13 residues. V dropped 2 bases and J dropped 0 bases, with 3 bases sitting between them. Germline CDR1 and CDR2: LGHNT and FRNRAP. The chain couples TRBV12-5 to TRBJ2-3; no clear D. This sequence originates from a man aged 18 to 30 who had mild COVID-19 (a few samples of this study predate the infection). Cell type and time point are not known. The specimen sequenced was PBMCs or a T cell subset sorted from them (not recorded which). The CDR3 sequence: CASGLHSTDTQYF. The DNA for the CDR3 is TGTGCTAGTGGTTTGCATAGCACAGATACGCAGTATTTT. Filled out from reference TRBV12-5 and TRBJ2-3, the complete variable domain reads DARVTQTPRHKVTEMGQEVTMRCQPILGHNTVFWYRQTMMQGLELLAYFRNRAPLDDSGMPKDRFSAEMPDATLATLKIQPSEPRDSAVYFCASGLHSTDTQYFGPGTRLTVL.